This TCR beta chain was sequenced in a study of T cell changes during pregnancy in multiple sclerosis. Sequenced by immunoSEQ multiplex PCR; TCRdb stores in-frame clones only, minus some. The sample carries approximately 84,000 clones, 94% recorded once. CDR1 LNHDA and CDR2 SQIVND come from the germline V gene (reference sequence). The CDR3 is 12 amino acids. V lost 4 bases and J 3 bases, leaving 4 bases between the germline ends. J is TRBJ2-1 and V is TRBV19, with D unclear. Source: peripheral blood, taken in the second trimester of pregnancy. This receptor was taken from a female donor in good health, enrolled as a control in a pregnancy study. In DNA form, the CDR3 reads TGTGCCAGTAGTACCGGCTACAATGAGCAGTTCTTC. This encodes CASSTGYNEQFF.